This is a list of T cell receptor beta chains from one sample in a study of CD8+CD57+ T cells in acquired aplastic anemia. TCRdb itself ran the reads through MiXCR, one entry per CDR3 protein. The sample lists under 350,000 distinct CDR3 sequences, roughly 59% seen once, with around 1.2% in the top ten. Sequencing was done on a sample of sorted CD4+, CD8+, or CD8+CD57+ T cells (not recorded which) from PBMCs. The origin of the receptors is a human donor with aplastic anemia. The CDR3 runs from the conserved cysteine through the conserved F or W. A D gene is named only where the DNA matches it firmly. Rows may omit the clone size; those that give it use once, few, many or a size class.

D,size,V,J,CDR3,DNA
TRBD2,.,TRBV5-1,TRBJ2-2,CASSLLAGVSGELFF,TGCGCCAGCAGCTTGCTAGCGGGAGTATCCGGGGAGCTGTTTTTT
.,once,TRBV2,TRBJ2-7,CASTDTDRSSYEQYF,TGTGCCAGCACCGACACCGACAGGAGCTCCTACGAGCAGTACTTC
.,.,TRBV10-3,TRBJ2-3,CAISESDTQYF,TGTGCCATCAGTGAGTCAGATACGCAGTATTTT
TRBD2,.,TRBV5-4,TRBJ2-1,CASSSGLAAYNEQFF,TGTGCCAGCAGTTCTGGACTAGCGGCTTACAATGAGCAGTTCTTC
TRBD1,.,TRBV7-3,TRBJ2-3,CASRGQGKDTQYF,TGTGCCAGTAGAGGACAGGGAAAGGATACGCAGTATTTT
.,.,TRBV25-1,TRBJ2-7,CASSDKGVYEQYF,TGTGCCAGCAGTGATAAAGGGGTCTACGAGCAGTACTTC
TRBD2,many,TRBV5-1,TRBJ2-5,CASSRTGLAEETQYF,TGCGCCAGCAGCAGGACGGGACTAGCGGAAGAGACCCAGTACTTC
.,few,TRBV11-2,TRBJ2-7,CASSLAGPARTSALF,TGTGCCAGCAGCTTAGCGGGACCGGCTAGAACTTCGGCCCTCTTC
TRBD2,.,TRBV2,TRBJ2-3,CASVVAGVGTDTQYF,TGTGCCAGCGTTGTAGCGGGAGTAGGCACAGATACGCAGTATTTT
TRBD1,.,TRBV5-1,TRBJ2-5,CASSLEGQGYETQYF,TGCGCCAGCAGCTTGGAGGGACAGGGGTACGAGACCCAGTACTTC
.,once,TRBV7-8,TRBJ1-2,CASSTPDGTAFYGYTF,TGTGCCAGCAGCACCCCCGACGGAACCGCCTTCTATGGCTACACCTTC
.,few,TRBV2,TRBJ2-1,CASSGGANEQFF,TGTGCCAGCAGTGGTGGGGCAAATGAGCAGTTCTTC
TRBD2,.,TRBV29-1,TRBJ2-3,CSVHLGGDTDTQYF,TGCAGCGTCCACCTGGGGGGGGACACAGATACGCAGTATTTT